Listed here are 8 T cell receptor beta chains from one sample, sequenced in a study of CD8+ T cells in alopecia areata. The sorting of pooled cutaneous lymph node cells relied on CD4, CD8alpha, NKG2D, NKG2ACE and other markers. Sequencing templates came from extracted RNA that was reverse transcribed into cDNA. Sequencing was performed with immunoSEQ multiplex PCR; in TCRdb, only in-frame clones are kept and a portion is missing. The table lists under 350,000 clones, with no singletons. The sequencing input was CD4+ T cells sorted from a lymph node. The receptor set was obtained from a C3H/HeJ mouse with alopecia areata. The strain bears MHC haplotype H2-k.

This clone was seen more than once but under ten times. All gene names here are mouse names. CDR3 region: CTCSADQRGGRDTQYF. CDR3 DNA (partial): TGCACCTGCAGTGCAGATCAAAGGGGGGGCAGGGAC. The chain joins TRBV1 to TRBJ2-5; 8 nucleotides match TRBD2. The CDR3 goes on 4 residues after the read ends, and that part is filled in from the germline J gene. The CDR3 consists of 16 residues. The germline V gene has CDR1 NSQYPW and CDR2 LRSPGD (reference sequence).

About this clone itself: The genes and germline here are from mouse. The read comes to an end 4 residues before the CDR3 does, leaving the germline J gene to fill in the end. The same CDR3 also results from other DNA sequences found in this sample. V usage is TRBV5 and J usage is TRBJ2-3; 9 bases fit TRBD1. The CDR3 consists of 15 residues. Per germline, CDR1 LGHNA and CDR2 YNLKQL (reference sequence). The V gene end was trimmed by 2 bases and the J gene end by 1 base; junction bases not matched to a gene: 1. The covered CDR3 bases are TGTGCCAGCAGCCAAACAGGGGGCGGTGCAGAA. This gives the protein CASSQTGGGAE. The whole CDR3 reads CASSQTGGGAETLYF.

Details on this clone: Any gene name here is a mouse gene name. The read falls 4 residues short of the CDR3 end, and the missing part is taken from the germline J gene. The V and J genes are TRBV29 and TRBJ1-1; D is unresolved. From germline, CDR1 is MSHET and CDR2 SYDVDS. This CDR3 contains 12 residues. Incomplete CDR3 DNA: TGTGCTAGCAGTTTATCGAGGGCA. Its protein is CASSLSRA. The whole CDR3 region reads CASSLSRAEVFF.

This clone was seen a few times. The gene names here belong to mouse. This CDR3 reads CASSNWGSYAEQFF. Incomplete CDR3 DNA: TGTGCTAGCAGCAACTGGGGGTCCTATGCT. The V gene is TRBV17, the J gene TRBJ2-1; 8 nucleotides agree with TRBD2. The CDR3 goes on 4 residues after the read ends, and that part is filled in from the germline J gene. CDR1 is MNHDT, CDR2 YYDKIL, per germline. CDR3 length: 14 residues. Trimming at V came to 6 bases and at J to 3 bases, leaving 4 bases not matched to a gene.

The sample holds a few counts of this clone. The genes are named according to mouse. The read stops 4 residues short of the end of the CDR3; the missing end is completed from the germline J gene. The chain has TRBV13-3 and TRBJ2-7; 8 nucleotides align to TRBD1. The CDR3 totals 15 residues. Germline V gene sequence: CDR1 NNHDY, CDR2 SYVADS. V gave up 1 base and J gave up 0 bases; unmatched junction bases: 3. The CDR3 spells CASSDRTGSSYEQYF. CDR3 bases read: TGTGCCAGCAGTGATCGGACAGGGAGCTCCTAT.

Comments on this clone: Gene names denote mouse genes. The DNA ends 4 residues before the CDR3 does, and the rest of the CDR3 is filled in from the germline J gene. The rearrangement links TRBV13-2 to TRBJ2-4, with TRBD2 identical over 8 bases. This CDR3 is built from 14 residues. Germline loops: CDR1 NNHNN, CDR2 SYGAGS (reference sequence). The CDR3 bases that were read are TGTGCCAGCGGTGATGGCTGGGGGGAAAAC. Its protein is CASGDGWGEN. The entire CDR3 is CASGDGWGENTLYF.

Points on this clone: The genes and germline here are from mouse. The CDR3 end is not reached by the read, which stops 4 residues before it; the germline J gene fills it in. Other DNA variants within this sample encode the same CDR3. V gene TRBV13-1 combines with J gene TRBJ1-1; perhaps TRBD1 as D (6 bases). This CDR3 is built from 14 residues. Germline V CDR1 and CDR2: NSHNY, SYGAGN. V was trimmed by 3 bases and J by 0 bases, leaving 9 bases between them. The chain's CDR3 is CASSVQGANTEVFF. The covered CDR3 bases are TGTGCCAGCAGTGTACAGGGAGCAAACACA.

This clone was picked up a small number of times. Mouse germline and gene names are used. The read terminates 4 residues ahead of where the CDR3 ends, so the germline J gene completes it. The chain carries TRBV17 and TRBJ2-7, with a weak D call TRBD1 (6 bases). Germline V gives CDR1 MNHDT, CDR2 YYDKIL. The CDR3 covers 14 residues. V lost 5 bases and J lost 3, with 14 bases in between. Partial CDR3 DNA: TGTGCTAGCAGTCTCCGGGACACCCTCTAT. It is translated as CASSLRDTLY. The entire CDR3 sequence reads CASSLRDTLYEQYF.